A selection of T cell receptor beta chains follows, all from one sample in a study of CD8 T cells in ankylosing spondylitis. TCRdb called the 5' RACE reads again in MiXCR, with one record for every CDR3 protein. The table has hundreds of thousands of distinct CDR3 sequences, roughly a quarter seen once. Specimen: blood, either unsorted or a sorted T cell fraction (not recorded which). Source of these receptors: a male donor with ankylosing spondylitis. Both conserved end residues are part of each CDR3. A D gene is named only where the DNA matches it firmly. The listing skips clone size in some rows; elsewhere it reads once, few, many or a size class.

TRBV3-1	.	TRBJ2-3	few	TGTGCCAGCAGCCAACGTACCCGCACAGATACGCAGTATTTT	CASSQRTRTDTQYF
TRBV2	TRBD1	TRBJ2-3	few	TGTGCCAGCACGGGGACAGGGAAAGATACGCAGTATTTT	CASTGTGKDTQYF
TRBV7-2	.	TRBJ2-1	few	TGTGCCAGCAGCTTACTAGGGCCCTCCAGCTCCTACAATGAGCAGTTCTTC	CASSLLGPSSSYNEQFF
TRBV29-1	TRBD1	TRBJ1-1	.	TGCAGCGTAAGGGACAGGGCCCTTGAAGCTTTCTTT	CSVRDRALEAFF
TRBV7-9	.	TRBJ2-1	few	TGTGCCAGCAGCTTAGCCGACACACACAATGAGCAGTTCTTC	CASSLADTHNEQFF
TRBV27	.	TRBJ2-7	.	TGTGCCAGCAGTTTACCCGGGAGTAAAGACGAGCAGTACTTC	CASSLPGSKDEQYF
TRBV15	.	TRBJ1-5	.	TGTGCCACCAGCAGATCCGGGACGATCGACAATCAGCCCCAGCATTTT	CATSRSGTIDNQPQHF
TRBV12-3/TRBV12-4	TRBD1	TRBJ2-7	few	TGTGCCAGCAGTTATCGGGACAGACAGCCCTACGAGCAGTACTTC	CASSYRDRQPYEQYF
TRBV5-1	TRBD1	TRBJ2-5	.	TGCGCCAGCAGCTCGAGACAGGGGCAAGAGACCCAGTACTTC	CASSSRQGQETQYF
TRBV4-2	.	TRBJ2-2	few	TGTGCCAGCCTTGGTCGTGCCCGTTCGGGGGAGCTGTTTTTT	CASLGRARSGELFF
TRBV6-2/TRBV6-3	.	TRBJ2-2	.	TGTGCCAGCAGTTATTCCCGCGGGACCGGGGAGCTGTTTTTT	CASSYSRGTGELFF
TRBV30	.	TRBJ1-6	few	TGTGCCTGGATCAGGAAACAGCCAAATTCACCCCTCCACTTT	CAWIRKQPNSPLHF
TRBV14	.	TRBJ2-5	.	TGTGCCAGCAGCTCATTAGAGGAGACCCAGTACTTC	CASSSLEETQYF
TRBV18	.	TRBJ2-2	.	TGTGCCAGCTCACCAAGGACGGGAAACACCGGGGAGCTGTTTTTT	CASSPRTGNTGELFF
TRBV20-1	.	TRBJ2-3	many	TGCAGTGCAATACTGGGGGGTACAGATACGCAGTATTTT	CSAILGGTDTQYF
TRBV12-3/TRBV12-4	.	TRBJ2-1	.	TGTGCCAGCAGTTTCTCAGGATACGGTGAGCAGTTCTTC	CASSFSGYGEQFF
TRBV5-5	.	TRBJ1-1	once	TGTGCCAGCAGCCCCCCCCGGGGGAACACTGAAGCTTTCTTT	CASSPPRGNTEAFF
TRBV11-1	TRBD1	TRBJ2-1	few	TGTGCCAGCAGCCGTCCGGACAGGGGGGGATTACTGTCCTACAATGAGCAGTTCTTC	CASSRPDRGGLLSYNEQFF
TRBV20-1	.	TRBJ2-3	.	TGCAGCACACCGGGGGCTAGTGAGGGGAGGGATACGCAGTATTTT	CSTPGASEGRDTQYF
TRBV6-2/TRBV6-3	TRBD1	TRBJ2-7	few	TGTGCCAGCAGGAGCCGACAGGGGCGCTACGAGCAGTACTTC	CASRSRQGRYEQYF
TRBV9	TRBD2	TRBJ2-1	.	TGTGCCAGCAGTGGGACTAGCTGGGGCAATGAGCAGTTCTTC	CASSGTSWGNEQFF
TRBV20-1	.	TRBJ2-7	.	TGCAGTGCTCCGGCTCGAGGTTCAGCAATCTACGAGCAGTACTTC	CSAPARGSAIYEQYF
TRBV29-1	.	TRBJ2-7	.	TGCAGCGGCGCCGGGTCCTCCTACGAGCAGTACTTC	CSGAGSSYEQYF
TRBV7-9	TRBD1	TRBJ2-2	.	TGTGCCAGCAGCTTAGGACAGGGCGGTGACACCGGGGAGCTGTTTTTT	CASSLGQGGDTGELFF
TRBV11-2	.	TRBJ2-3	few	TGTGCCAGCAGCCCCAGCGTCGCAGTAGGGACAGATACGCAGTATTTT	CASSPSVAVGTDTQYF
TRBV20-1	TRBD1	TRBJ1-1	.	TGCAGTGCTAGCAGGGACAGCTTATCAGCTTTCTTT	CSASRDSLSAFF
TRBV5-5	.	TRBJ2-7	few	TGTGCCAGCAGCTATGGGATGGACTCTCTAACGCAGTACTTC	CASSYGMDSLTQYF
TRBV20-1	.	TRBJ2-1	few	TGCAGTGCCACGTCGAGGGTGGAAAACAATGAGCAGTTCTTC	CSATSRVENNEQFF
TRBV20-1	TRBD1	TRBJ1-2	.	TGCAGTGCTAGTTTACAGGGGAACTATGGCTACACCTTC	CSASLQGNYGYTF
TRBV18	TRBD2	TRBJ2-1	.	TGTGCCAGCTCGCAGACTAGCGGGAGGGACAATGAGCAGTTCTTC	CASSQTSGRDNEQFF
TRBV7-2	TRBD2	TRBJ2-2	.	TGTGCCAGCAGCCCCGGGACTAGCCCCGGGGAGCTGTTTTTT	CASSPGTSPGELFF
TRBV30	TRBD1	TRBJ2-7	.	TGTGCCTGGAATATCGGGACAGCCGCCAACGAGCAGTACTTC	CAWNIGTAANEQYF
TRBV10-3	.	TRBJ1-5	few	TGTGCCAACGGGGTGGGCGGTCAGCCCCAGCATTTT	CANGVGGQPQHF
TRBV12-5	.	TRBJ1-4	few	TGTGCTAGTGGCTACCTGGGCGGAACTAATGAAAAACTGTTTTTT	CASGYLGGTNEKLFF
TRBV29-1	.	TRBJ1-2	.	TGCAGCGTGGTGAGCCTTAACTATGGCTACACCTTC	CSVVSLNYGYTF
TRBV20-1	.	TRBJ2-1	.	TGCAGTGCTAGAATAAGTAAGGGCCCCAATGAGCAGTTCTTC	CSARISKGPNEQFF
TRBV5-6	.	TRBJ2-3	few	TGTGCCAGCAGCTTTCCGACTACCCGACCAGATACGCAGTATTTT	CASSFPTTRPDTQYF
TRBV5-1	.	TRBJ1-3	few	TGCGCCAGCAGCTTGGGCTACGGGGGAGGAAACACCATATATTTT	CASSLGYGGGNTIYF
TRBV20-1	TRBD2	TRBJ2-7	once	TGCAGTGCCCGGACTAGCGCCACCTACGAGCAGTACTTC	CSARTSATYEQYF
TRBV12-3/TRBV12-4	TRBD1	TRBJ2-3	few	TGTGCCAGCAGTTTACGACAGGGGCGGTCAGATACGCAGTATTTT	CASSLRQGRSDTQYF
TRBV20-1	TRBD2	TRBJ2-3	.	TGCAGTGCTAGATTCCTAGCGGGAGGGCCTAGCACAGATACGCAGTATTTT	CSARFLAGGPSTDTQYF
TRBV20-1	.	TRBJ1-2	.	TGCAGTGCTATACCCTGGCAGGGCAAGGGCTACACCTTC	CSAIPWQGKGYTF
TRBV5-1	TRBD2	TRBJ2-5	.	TGCGCCAGCAGCTGGGGGGAGGGCCTTGAGACCCAGTACTTC	CASSWGEGLETQYF
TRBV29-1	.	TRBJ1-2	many	TGCAGCGTTGAGGGAGGTGGCTACACCTTC	CSVEGGGYTF
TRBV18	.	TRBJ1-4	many	TGTGCCAGCTCACAGACCGGCTTCGACGGGGAAAAACTGTTTTTT	CASSQTGFDGEKLFF
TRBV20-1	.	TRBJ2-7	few	TGCAGTGCTAGAGACGGCGGACGCCCGGTGGGTGAGCAGTACTTC	CSARDGGRPVGEQYF
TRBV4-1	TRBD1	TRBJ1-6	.	TGCGCCAGCAGCCGGGACAGACTTAGTAATTCACCCCTCCACTTT	CASSRDRLSNSPLHF
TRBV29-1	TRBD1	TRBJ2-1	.	TGCAGCGTTGAACGGGACAGTGGCTACAATGAGCAGTTCTTC	CSVERDSGYNEQFF
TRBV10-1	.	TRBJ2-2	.	TGCGCCAGCAGTGAAAGGGGCTTTATCACCGGGGAGCTGTTTTTT	CASSERGFITGELFF
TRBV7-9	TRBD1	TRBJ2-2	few	TGTGCCAGCACCCCGCCAAAGACAGGGGCGAACACCGGGGAGCTGTTTTTT	CASTPPKTGANTGELFF
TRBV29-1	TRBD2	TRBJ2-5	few	TGCAGCGGGCTACTAGCGAACAAAGAGACCCAGTACTTC	CSGLLANKETQYF
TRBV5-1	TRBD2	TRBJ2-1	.	TGCGCCAGCAGCTTGGCCGGGGGGGCCAATGAGCAGTTCTTC	CASSLAGGANEQFF
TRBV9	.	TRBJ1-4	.	TGTGCCAGCAGCTTCTCCACGGCGGGGGGGCGACTGTTTTTT	CASSFSTAGGRLFF
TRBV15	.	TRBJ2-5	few	TGTGCCACCAGCAGAGATGAGGGGCGGGAGACCCAGTACTTC	CATSRDEGRETQYF